This TCR beta chain comes out of a study of Tregs in tolerant kidney transplant recipients. Unstimulated Tregs (CD4+CD25+CD127-) and CD4+CD25- non-Tregs were sorted from PBMCs. Assay: immunoSEQ multiplex PCR; the TCRdb copy retains only in-frame clones and omits some. Among about 110,000 clones listed, 90% were seen once. Germline loops: CDR1 KGHSH, CDR2 LQKENI. Trimming took 2 bases from V and 2 from J, leaving 12 bases between them. This CDR3 comprises 15 residues. Regarding the study as a whole: Validation in larger populations is needed because few patients were studied.

A note on this clone: Its antigen remains unidentified.

Sample: CD4+ T cells from blood, taken before the transplant. This clonotype was sampled from a human donor who received a combined kidney and bone marrow transplant. This chain connects TRBV18 to TRBJ2-5, with D possibly TRBD1 on 6 matching bases. CDR3 DNA: TGTGCCAGCTCACCAACAGGGATGGCGCAAGAGACCCAGTACTTC. Translation gives CASSPTGMAQETQYF.